This TCR beta chain was identified in a study of shared clonotypes between healthy human individuals. V was clipped by 6 bases and J by 4 bases; unmatched bases: 15. Looked up from germline, CDR1 is SQVTM and CDR2 is ANQGSEA. The CDR3 has 16 residues. This table comes from immunoSEQ multiplex PCR, and its TCRdb copy is limited to in-frame clones, with some not included. The sample holds about 2.4 million clones, more than 85% seen once. This clonotype originated in a man aged 18 to 30 in good health. Some clones in this sample may be carry-over from other donors' samples. The chain carries TRBV29-1 and TRBJ2-7; 10 bases match TRBD2. Specimen: naive CD4+ T cells from PBMCs. This sample's subset: CD45RA+ positively selected. The DNA for the CDR3 is TGCAGCGTCTCTGGGGCTAGCGGGAGCCCGGCGTACGAGCAGTACTTC. Translation: CSVSGASGSPAYEQYF.